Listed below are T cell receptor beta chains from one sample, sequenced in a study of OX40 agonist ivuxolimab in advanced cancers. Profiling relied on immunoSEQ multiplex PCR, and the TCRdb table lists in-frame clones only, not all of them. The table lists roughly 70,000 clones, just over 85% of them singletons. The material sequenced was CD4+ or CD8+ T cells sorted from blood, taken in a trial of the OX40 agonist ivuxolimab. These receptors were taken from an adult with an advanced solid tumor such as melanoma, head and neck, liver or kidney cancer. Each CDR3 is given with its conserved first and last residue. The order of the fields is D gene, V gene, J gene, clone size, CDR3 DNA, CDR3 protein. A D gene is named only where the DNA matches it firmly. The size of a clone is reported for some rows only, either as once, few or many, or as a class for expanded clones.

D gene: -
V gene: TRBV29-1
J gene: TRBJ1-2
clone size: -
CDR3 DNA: TGCAGCGTTGATTTGCACAGTGGCCTGGGCTACACCTTC
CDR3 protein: CSVDLHSGLGYTF

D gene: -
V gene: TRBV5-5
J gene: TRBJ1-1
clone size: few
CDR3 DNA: TGTGCCAGCAGCTCTCAGGATTGGGGGATGAACACTGAAGCTTTCTTT
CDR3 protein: CASSSQDWGMNTEAFF

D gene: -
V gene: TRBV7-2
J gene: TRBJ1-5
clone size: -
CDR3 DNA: TGTGCCAGCGCTCTGGGAGGGGGAAGGGGCAATCAGCCCCAGCATTTT
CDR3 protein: CASALGGGRGNQPQHF

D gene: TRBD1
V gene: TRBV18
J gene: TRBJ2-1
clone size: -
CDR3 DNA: TGTGCCAGCTCACCAACAAAAACAGGGGCCCAGAGCTCCTACAATGAGCAGTTCTTC
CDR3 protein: CASSPTKTGAQSSYNEQFF

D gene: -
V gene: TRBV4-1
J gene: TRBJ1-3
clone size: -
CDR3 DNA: TGCGCCAGCAGCCAAGACCGATACTCTGGAAACACCATATATTTT
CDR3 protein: CASSQDRYSGNTIYF

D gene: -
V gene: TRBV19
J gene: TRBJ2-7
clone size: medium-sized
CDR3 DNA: TGTGCCAGTAGTATTCAGGGGAAGGGCGAGCAGTACTTC
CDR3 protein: CASSIQGKGEQYF

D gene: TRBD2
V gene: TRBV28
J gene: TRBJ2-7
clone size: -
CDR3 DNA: TGTGCCAGCAGTTCAGCGGGAGTAGGCGAGCAGTACTTC
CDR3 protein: CASSSAGVGEQYF

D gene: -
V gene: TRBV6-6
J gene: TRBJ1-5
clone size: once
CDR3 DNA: TGTGCCAGCAGTTACAGGTCATCCTCCATGGCCCAGCATTTT
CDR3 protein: CASSYRSSSMAQHF

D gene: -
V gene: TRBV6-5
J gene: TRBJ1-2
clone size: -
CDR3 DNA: TGTGCCAGCAGTTCCATCGGACCGGTTATGTCTAATGGCTACACCTTC
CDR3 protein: CASSSIGPVMSNGYTF

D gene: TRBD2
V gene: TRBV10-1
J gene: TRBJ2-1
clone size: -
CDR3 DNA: TGCGCCAGCAGTGAGTCCTTAACTAGCGGATCCTACAATGAGCAGTTCTTC
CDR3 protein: CASSESLTSGSYNEQFF

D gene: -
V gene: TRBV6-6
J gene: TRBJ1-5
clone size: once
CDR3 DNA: TGTGCCAGCAGTTACGGGGGGGCGAATCAGCCCCAGCATTTT
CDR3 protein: CASSYGGANQPQHF

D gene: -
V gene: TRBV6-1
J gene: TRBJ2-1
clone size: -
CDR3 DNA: TGTGCCAGCAGTGAAAGGGTTCGTGAGCAGTTCTTC
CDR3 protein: CASSERVREQFF

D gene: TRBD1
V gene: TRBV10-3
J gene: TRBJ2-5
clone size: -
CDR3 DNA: TGTGCCATCAGTCCCGAAAGTGGACAGGGGCCCCAAGAGACCCAGTACTTC
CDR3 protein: CAISPESGQGPQETQYF

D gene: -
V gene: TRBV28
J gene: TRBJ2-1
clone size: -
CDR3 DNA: TGTGCCAGCAGGGGGTATGGGAGCTCCTACAATGAGCAGTTCTTC
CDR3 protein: CASRGYGSSYNEQFF

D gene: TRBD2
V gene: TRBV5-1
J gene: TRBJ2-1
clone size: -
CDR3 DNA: TGCGCCAGCAGCTTGACTAGCGGGAGGGCCGGGTACAATGAGCAGTTCTTC
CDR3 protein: CASSLTSGRAGYNEQFF

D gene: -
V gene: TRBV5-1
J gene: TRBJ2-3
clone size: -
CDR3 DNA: TGCGCCAGCAGCTTGGAAGCGAGGGTCACAGATACGCAGTATTTT
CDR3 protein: CASSLEARVTDTQYF

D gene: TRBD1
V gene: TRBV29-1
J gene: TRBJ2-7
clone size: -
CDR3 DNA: TGCAGCGCCGGACAGGGTGGATACGAGCAGTACTTC
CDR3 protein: CSAGQGGYEQYF

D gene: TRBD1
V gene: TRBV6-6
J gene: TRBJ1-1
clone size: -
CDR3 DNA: TGTGCCAGCACCCCGGGACAGCCTTTTAACACTGAAGCTTTCTTT
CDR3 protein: CASTPGQPFNTEAFF

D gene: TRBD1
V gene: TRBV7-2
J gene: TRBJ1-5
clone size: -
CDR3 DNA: TGTGCCAGCAGCTTCGGTGACAGGGGTAGCAATCAGCCCCAGCATTTT
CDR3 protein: CASSFGDRGSNQPQHF

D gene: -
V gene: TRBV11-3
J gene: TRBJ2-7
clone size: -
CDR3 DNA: TGTGCCAGCAGCTTCGGGTCCCGGGACTTC
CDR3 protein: CASSFGSRDF

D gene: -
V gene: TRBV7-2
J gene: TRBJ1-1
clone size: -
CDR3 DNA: TGTGCCAGCAGCTTAGAGGGGGGGCGGACTGAAGCTTTCTTT
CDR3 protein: CASSLEGGRTEAFF

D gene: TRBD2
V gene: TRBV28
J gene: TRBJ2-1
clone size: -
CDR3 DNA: TGTGCCGCCGTACCGGGACTAGCGGGATTAAATGAGCAGTTCTTC
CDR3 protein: CAAVPGLAGLNEQFF

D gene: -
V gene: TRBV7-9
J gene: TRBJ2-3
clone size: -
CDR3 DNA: TGTGCCAGCAGCTTAGGGCGGAGCACAGATACGCAGTATTTT
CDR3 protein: CASSLGRSTDTQYF

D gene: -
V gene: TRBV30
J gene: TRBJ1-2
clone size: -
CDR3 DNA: TGTGCCTGGAGTGTAACTAACTATGGCTACACCTTC
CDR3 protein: CAWSVTNYGYTF

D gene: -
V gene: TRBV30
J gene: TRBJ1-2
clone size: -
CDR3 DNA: TGTGCCTGGAGTGTAGGCAGGACAAGCCCTGGCTACACCTTC
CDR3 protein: CAWSVGRTSPGYTF

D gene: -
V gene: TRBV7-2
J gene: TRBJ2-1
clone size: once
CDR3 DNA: TGTGCCAGCAGCCCCCAGGCTGAGGGGGGGAATGAGCAGTTCTTC
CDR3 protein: CASSPQAEGGNEQFF

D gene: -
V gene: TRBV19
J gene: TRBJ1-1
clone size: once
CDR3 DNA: TGTGCCAGTAGTCCCCGGGGGGGTCAGAACACTGAAGCTTTCTTT
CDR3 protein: CASSPRGGQNTEAFF

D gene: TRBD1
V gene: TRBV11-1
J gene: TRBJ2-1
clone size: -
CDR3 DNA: TGTGCCAGCAGCTTCGGACAGGTCGCCAACAATGAGCAGTTCTTC
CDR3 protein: CASSFGQVANNEQFF

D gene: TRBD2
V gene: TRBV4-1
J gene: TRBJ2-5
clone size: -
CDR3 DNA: TGCGCCAGCAGCCAAGTGAGCCCGGCTAGCGGGAAACAAGAGACCCAGTACTTC
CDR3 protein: CASSQVSPASGKQETQYF

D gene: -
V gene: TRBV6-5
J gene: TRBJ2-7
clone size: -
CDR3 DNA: TGTGCCAGCAGACCAGGGACCATGGGAGCCGAGCAGTACTTC
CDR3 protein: CASRPGTMGAEQYF

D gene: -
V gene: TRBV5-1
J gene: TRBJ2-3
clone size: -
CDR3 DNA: TGCGCCAGCAGCTTGTTACAGAGCACAGATACGCAGTATTTT
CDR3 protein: CASSLLQSTDTQYF

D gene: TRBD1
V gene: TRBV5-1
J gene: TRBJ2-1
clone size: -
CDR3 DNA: TGCGCCAGCAGCTTGGCCCAGGGACAGGGGGATGAGCAGTTCTTC
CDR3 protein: CASSLAQGQGDEQFF

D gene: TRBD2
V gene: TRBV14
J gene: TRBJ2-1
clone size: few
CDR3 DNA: TGTGCCAGCAGCCAAACTAGCGCCTACAATGAGCAGTTCTTC
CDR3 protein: CASSQTSAYNEQFF

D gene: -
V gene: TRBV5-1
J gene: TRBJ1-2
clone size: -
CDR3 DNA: TGCGCCAGCAGCTACGACAGCGCTTATGGCTACACCTTC
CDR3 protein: CASSYDSAYGYTF

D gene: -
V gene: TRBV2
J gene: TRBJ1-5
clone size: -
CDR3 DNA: TGTGCCAGCAGTGAAGCAAACCCCGACAATCAGCCCCAGCATTTT
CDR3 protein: CASSEANPDNQPQHF

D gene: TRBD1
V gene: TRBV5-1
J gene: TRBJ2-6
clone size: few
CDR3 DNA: TGCGCCAGCAGCTTGTTGGGACAGGGTGCTGGGGCCAACGTCCTGACTTTC
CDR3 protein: CASSLLGQGAGANVLTF

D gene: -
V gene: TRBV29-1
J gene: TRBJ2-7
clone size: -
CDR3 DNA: TGCAGCGGCACACAGGGGGGGAATGGCGAGCAGTACTTC
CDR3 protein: CSGTQGGNGEQYF

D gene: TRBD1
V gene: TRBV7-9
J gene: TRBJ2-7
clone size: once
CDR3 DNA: TGTGCCAGCAGCGTAACAGGGGGCTCCCTCTCCTACGAGCAGTACTTC
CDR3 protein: CASSVTGGSLSYEQYF

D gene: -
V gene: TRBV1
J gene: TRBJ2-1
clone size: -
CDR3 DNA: TGCACCAGCAGCCATTCAAGGCAGAGCAATGAGCAGTTCTTC
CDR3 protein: CTSSHSRQSNEQFF

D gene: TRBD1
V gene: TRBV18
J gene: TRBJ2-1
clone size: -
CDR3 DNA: TGTGCCAGCTCACCACCGGGGACAGGGGGGTACAATGAGCAGTTCTTC
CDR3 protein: CASSPPGTGGYNEQFF

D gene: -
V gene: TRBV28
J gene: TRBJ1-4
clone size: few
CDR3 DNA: TGTGCCAGCAGTTTACCGGGACGGCTAATGTTTTTT
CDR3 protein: CASSLPGRLMFF

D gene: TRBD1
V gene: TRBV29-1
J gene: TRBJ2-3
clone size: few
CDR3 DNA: TGCAGCGTTGATTGGACAGGGGGCACAGATACGCAGTATTTT
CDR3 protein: CSVDWTGGTDTQYF